The next 7 T cell receptor beta chains were all read from a single sample in a study of metastatic and nonmetastatic thyroid tumors. TCRdb re-called the PCR reads with MiXCR. The sample includes more than 40,000 clones, roughly 4% of them seen just once. No treatment of any kind had been given to any patient before thyroid surgery. The sample was blood. These receptors originate from a female donor with papillary thyroid cancer or a benign thyroid nodule (not recorded which). Some clones in this sample may be carry-over from other donors' samples.

This clone was seen repeatedly, ten times or more. The chain joins TRBV10-3 to TRBJ2-7; weak D call: TRBD1 (5 bases). Trimming took 5 bases from V and 3 from J, leaving 17 bases between them. Germline V CDR1 and CDR2: ENHRY, SYGVKD. The CDR3 spans 15 residues. CDR3: CAISRTGPPYYEQYF. As DNA, the CDR3 is TGTGCCATCAGTAGAACAGGTCCCCCTTACTACGAGCAGTACTTC.

J is TRBJ1-2 and V is TRBV4-1; D unclear. Looked up from germline, CDR1 is MGHRA and CDR2 is YSYEKL. This CDR3 is built from 16 residues. V lost 0 bases, J lost 5 bases, and 16 bases lay in between. The CDR3 region is CASSQDRAEPLYGYTF. For the CDR3, the DNA is TGCGCCAGCAGCCAAGATAGGGCAGAACCCCTTTATGGCTACACCTTC.

To note about this clone: A single base separates this from a much larger clone, so it may be a read error. No conserved phenylalanine or tryptophan is present at the end of the CDR3, so a read error is the likely explanation. The same CDR3 can be traced to other DNA sequences in this sample. This chain uses TRBV20-1 with TRBJ1-2; D is ambiguous. Germline CDR1 DFQATT, CDR2 SNEGSKA (reference sequence). This CDR3 is built from 17 residues. Trimming cost V 4 bases and J 1 base, with 22 bases left between them. The CDR3: CSAKVSPGGGVNYGYTS. The DNA of the CDR3 is TGCAGTGCTAAGGTTTCCCCCGGTGGTGGCGTTAACTATGGCTACACCTCC.

This clone was detected only a few times. A read error may be the cause here, since a much bigger clone is one base away. This chain connects TRBV7-2 to TRBJ2-5; no clear D. Trimming shortened V by 5 bases and J by 6 bases, and 16 bases separated the two germline ends. The CDR3 loop spans 14 amino acids. Germline values: CDR1 SGHTA, CDR2 FQGNSA. CDR3 bases: TGTGCCAGCAGCCGGGCGAGCAGACAAAAGACCCAGTACTTC. Amino acid sequence: CASSRASRQKTQYF.

At least ten counts were recorded for this clone. V and J are TRBV6-1 and TRBJ1-6; D might be TRBD1 (5 bases). This CDR3 comprises 13 residues. CDR1 and CDR2 from the germline V gene are MNHNS and SASEGT. The germline V and J ends were trimmed by 6 bases and 7 bases, with 10 bases remaining between them. Here the CDR3 reads CASRGVLNSPLHF. CDR3 in DNA: TGTGCCAGCAGGGGGGTTTTGAATTCACCCCTCCACTTT.

This clone has a count of ten or more. The chain couples TRBV6-1 to TRBJ1-5; D possibly corresponds to TRBD1 (6 bases). This CDR3 contains 18 residues. Germline V CDR1 and CDR2: MNHNS, SASEGT. Trimming took 10 bases from V and 0 from J, leaving 25 bases between them. CDR3 in amino acids: CATLVARGRVYSNQPQHF. The DNA for the CDR3 is TGTGCCACCTTAGTCGCCAGGGGCCGGGTTTATAGCAATCAGCCCCAGCATTTT.

The chain joins TRBV12-3 or TRBV12-4 to TRBJ2-7; D might be TRBD1 (5 bases). CDR3 length equals 13 residues. Trimming removed 7 bases at V and 3 bases at J, with 13 bases between. The CDR3 DNA is TGTGCCAGCAAGAGACAGAACATCTACGAGCAGTACTTC. Translation gives CASKRQNIYEQYF.